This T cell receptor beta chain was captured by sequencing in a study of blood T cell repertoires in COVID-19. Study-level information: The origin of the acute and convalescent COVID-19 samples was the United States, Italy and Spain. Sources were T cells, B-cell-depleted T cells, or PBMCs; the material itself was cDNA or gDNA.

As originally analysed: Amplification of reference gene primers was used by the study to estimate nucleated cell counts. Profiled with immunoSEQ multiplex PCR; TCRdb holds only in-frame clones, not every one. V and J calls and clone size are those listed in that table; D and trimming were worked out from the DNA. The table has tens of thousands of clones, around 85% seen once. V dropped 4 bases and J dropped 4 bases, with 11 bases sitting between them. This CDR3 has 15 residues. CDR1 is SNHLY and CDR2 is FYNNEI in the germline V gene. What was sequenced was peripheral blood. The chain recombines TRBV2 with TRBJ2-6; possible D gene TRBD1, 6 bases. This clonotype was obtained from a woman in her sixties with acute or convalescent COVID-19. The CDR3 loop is CASSAGARGANVLTF. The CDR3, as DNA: TGTGCCAGCAGTGCAGGGGCCCGAGGGGCCAACGTCCTGACTTTC.